The 5 T cell receptor beta chains listed next were all sequenced from one sample in a study of OX40 agonist ivuxolimab in advanced cancers. The table came from immunoSEQ multiplex PCR; TCRdb's copy has only in-frame clones and leaves some out. The sample yields roughly 66,000 clones, 70% to 90% seen once. This specimen consisted of CD4+ or CD8+ T cells sorted from blood, obtained in a trial of the OX40 agonist ivuxolimab. The source of these receptors is an adult with an advanced solid tumor such as melanoma, head and neck, liver or kidney cancer.

The chain combines TRBV7-8 with TRBJ2-5, with TRBD2 identical over 13 bases. The DNA end is a closer match to TRBJ2-7, so the J assignment may be wrong. This CDR3 is 18 amino acids long. CDR1 and CDR2 from the germline V gene are SGHVS and FQNEAQ. The CDR3 region has the DNA TGTGCCAGCAGCCTCCGACTAGCGGGGGGCCGGCGGGGAGACGAGCAGTACTTC. Protein: CASSLRLAGGRRGDEQYF.

The chain links TRBV28 to TRBJ2-5; perhaps D is TRBD1 or TRBD2 (5 bases each). V was shortened by 3 bases and J by 2 bases, with 13 bases between the two germline ends. Germline loops: CDR1 MDHEN, CDR2 SYDVKM. CDR3 size: 15 residues. The CDR3 region is CASSFTGTEQETQYF. CDR3 bases: TGTGCCAGCAGTTTTACGGGGACGGAACAAGAGACCCAGTACTTC.

The chain joins TRBV18 to TRBJ1-1; 7 positions agree with TRBD1. Germline trimming cut 3 bases from V and 1 base from J; bases unmatched to any gene: 11. Germline-derived CDR1 and CDR2 are KGHSH and LQKENI. The CDR3 is 17 residues long. The CDR3: CASSPLLITGENTEAFF. In nucleotides, the CDR3 is TGTGCCAGCTCACCTTTACTGATAACAGGGGAGAACACTGAAGCTTTCTTT. Complete variable domain (other parts from reference TRBV18 and TRBJ1-1): NAGVMQNPRHLVRRRGQEARLRCSPMKGHSHVYWYRQLPEEGLKFMVYLQKENIIDESGMPKERFSAEFPKEGPSILRIQQVVRGDSAAYFCASSPLLITGENTEAFFGQGTRLTVV.

This chain connects TRBV14 to TRBJ1-6; perhaps TRBD1 as D (6 bases). Per the germline V gene, CDR1 is SGHDN and CDR2 is FVKESK. V gave up 0 bases and J gave up 7 bases, with 10 bases separating them. This CDR3 has 15 amino acids. CDR3 residues: CASSQDGGPNSPLHF. CDR3 DNA sequence: TGTGCCAGCAGCCAAGATGGGGGGCCGAATTCACCCCTCCACTTT.

This clone was seen only once. This chain links TRBV2 with TRBJ2-7; TRBD2 matches 8 bases. The ends lost 6 bases at V and 2 bases at J; junction bases unmatched: 3. Germline V CDR1 and CDR2: SNHLY, FYNNEI. This CDR3 is 13 amino acids long. This CDR3 reads CASRRAGAYEQYF. The DNA for the CDR3 is TGTGCCAGCAGACGAGCGGGAGCCTACGAGCAGTACTTC.